This is a list of T cell receptor beta chains from one sample in a study of cytomegalovirus exposure and HLA in healthy donors. Produced via immunoSEQ multiplex PCR; TCRdb's table is partial and in-frame only. The sample holds around 150,000 clones, around four fifths seen once. The material sequenced was PBMCs. The receptor set was obtained from a man aged 25 to 45 in good health and CMV-seropositive. The CDR3 runs from the conserved cysteine through the conserved F or W. D genes are given only for firm matches. The size entry is marked missing in some rows and otherwise reads once, few, many or a size class.

TRBV9	.	.	TRBJ1-2	CASTTTLEGSNYGYTF	TGTGCCAGCACCACGACCCTCGAGGGCTCTAACTATGGCTACACCTTC
TRBV14	few	.	TRBJ2-7	CASSKGLAYEQYF	TGTGCCAGCAGCAAAGGGCTGGCCTACGAGCAGTACTTC
TRBV18	.	.	TRBJ1-3	CASSPGEGRSGNTIYF	TGTGCCAGCTCACCAGGGGAGGGCCGCTCTGGAAACACCATATATTTT
TRBV29-1	.	.	TRBJ1-4	CSVSQGEKLFF	TGCAGCGTTTCACAGGGAGAAAAACTGTTTTTT
TRBV6-1	.	.	TRBJ2-7	CASRAGLTAGYF	TGTGCCAGCAGGGCCGGGCTCACCGCGGGGTACTTC
TRBV20-1	.	.	TRBJ1-5	CSAMGGPPQHF	TGCAGTGCTATGGGGGGGCCGCCCCAGCATTTT
TRBV25-1	.	.	TRBJ2-1	CASSPQRQAYNEQFF	TGTGCCAGCAGTCCCCAGCGGCAGGCCTACAATGAGCAGTTCTTC
TRBV7-7	.	.	TRBJ2-2	CASSPTGTNTGELFF	TGTGCCAGCAGCCCTACAGGGACGAACACCGGGGAGCTGTTTTTT
TRBV29-1	.	.	TRBJ1-1	CSVEKGFDTEAFF	TGCAGCGTTGAGAAGGGGTTCGACACTGAAGCTTTCTTT
TRBV4-1	.	.	TRBJ2-7	CASSQESWGGQASYEQYF	TGCGCCAGCAGCCAAGAATCTTGGGGGGGACAGGCCTCCTACGAGCAGTACTTC
TRBV9	.	.	TRBJ2-5	CASSVGDTLGRGTQYF	TGTGCCAGCAGCGTAGGGGACACCCTAGGCCGAGGGACCCAGTACTTC
TRBV2	few	.	TRBJ1-1	CASSFNRETEAFF	TGTGCCAGCAGTTTTAACAGGGAAACTGAAGCTTTCTTT
TRBV9	once	.	TRBJ2-5	CASSIGPDAGETQYF	TGTGCCAGCAGCATTGGGCCCGATGCGGGGGAGACCCAGTACTTC
TRBV4-1	.	TRBD1	TRBJ1-2	CASSQPDRGLANYGYTF	TGCGCCAGCAGCCAACCGGACAGGGGGTTGGCTAACTATGGCTACACCTTC
TRBV5-5	.	TRBD2	TRBJ2-2	CASSRGTSGGGELFF	TGTGCCAGCAGCCGCGGGACTAGCGGTGGAGGGGAGCTGTTTTTT
TRBV9	.	.	TRBJ2-7	CASSVEQGYSYEQYF	TGTGCCAGCAGCGTAGAACAGGGATACTCCTACGAGCAGTACTTC
TRBV18	.	.	TRBJ1-6	CASSKTVNSYNSPLHF	TGTGCCAGCTCTAAGACAGTAAACTCCTATAATTCACCCCTCCACTTT
TRBV9	.	.	TRBJ1-3	CASSASQGSSGNTIYF	TGTGCCAGCAGCGCCTCCCAGGGCTCCTCTGGAAACACCATATATTTT
TRBV5-4	.	.	TRBJ1-1	CASSLRAGTEAFF	TGTGCCAGCAGCTTGAGGGCGGGCACTGAAGCTTTCTTT
TRBV11-2	.	.	TRBJ1-1	CASSVYGGLDTEAFF	TGTGCCAGCAGCGTCTACGGGGGGCTGGACACTGAAGCTTTCTTT
TRBV6-1	.	TRBD1	TRBJ1-2	CASSVGQGNDYGYTF	TGTGCCAGCAGTGTGGGACAGGGAAATGACTATGGCTACACCTTC
TRBV6-6	.	.	TRBJ1-1	CASSRFRNTEAFF	TGTGCCAGCAGTCGCTTTAGGAACACTGAAGCTTTCTTT
TRBV18	.	TRBD2	TRBJ2-3	CASSTRTRRVWDTQYF	TGTGCCAGCTCAACCCGGACTAGAAGGGTCTGGGATACGCAGTATTTT
TRBV19	.	TRBD1	TRBJ2-2	CASRPPGQGRSTGELFF	TGTGCCAGTAGGCCTCCGGGACAGGGTCGTAGCACCGGGGAGCTGTTTTTT
TRBV5-6	.	TRBD1	TRBJ1-1	CASSLGHADRVNTEAFF	TGTGCCAGCAGCTTGGGCCACGCGGACAGGGTGAACACTGAAGCTTTCTTT
TRBV7-9	.	TRBD1	TRBJ1-1	CASSPSAGTGGNTEAFF	TGTGCCAGCAGCCCATCTGCCGGGACAGGGGGCAACACTGAAGCTTTCTTT
TRBV7-7	.	.	TRBJ2-1	CASSLNDGLEEQFF	TGTGCCAGCAGCTTAAATGACGGACTGGAGGAGCAGTTCTTC
TRBV6-5	.	.	TRBJ1-2	CASKRVGGDGYTF	TGTGCCAGCAAACGAGTCGGAGGGGATGGCTACACCTTC
TRBV7-6	.	TRBD1	TRBJ1-2	CASSLAGRDRDYGYTF	TGTGCCAGCAGCTTAGCGGGCCGGGACAGGGACTATGGCTACACCTTC
TRBV5-1	.	.	TRBJ2-2	CASSLADSRPGGELFF	TGCGCCAGCAGCTTGGCGGACAGTCGCCCGGGAGGGGAGCTGTTTTTT
TRBV6-5	.	.	TRBJ1-6	CASSLGGPNSPLHF	TGTGCCAGCAGTTTGGGGGGGCCTAATTCACCCCTCCACTTT
TRBV6-6	.	.	TRBJ2-7	CASSSSSYEQYF	TGTGCCAGCAGTTCTAGCTCCTACGAGCAGTACTTC
TRBV5-1	.	.	TRBJ2-7	CASSLDHSGSYEQYF	TGCGCCAGCAGCCTAGACCATTCGGGGTCCTACGAGCAGTACTTC
TRBV30	.	.	TRBJ2-3	CAWGDITDTQYF	TGTGCCTGGGGGGACATCACAGATACGCAGTATTTT
TRBV10-3	few	TRBD1	TRBJ1-2	CAISDLGTGYYGYTF	TGTGCCATCAGTGACTTGGGGACAGGGTACTATGGCTACACCTTC
TRBV7-8	.	.	TRBJ1-2	CASSLSYYGYTF	TGTGCCAGCAGCTTAAGCTACTATGGCTACACCTTC
TRBV6-6	.	TRBD1	TRBJ2-2	CASRGTGSNTGELFF	TGTGCCAGCCGAGGGACAGGCAGCAACACCGGGGAGCTGTTTTTT
TRBV7-6	.	.	TRBJ2-1	CASSPEPGQSSYNEQFF	TGTGCCAGCAGTCCAGAGCCCGGACAGAGCTCCTACAATGAGCAGTTCTTC
TRBV19	.	.	TRBJ2-7	CASSIGQSSYEQYF	TGTGCCAGTAGTATCGGACAGAGCTCCTACGAGCAGTACTTC
TRBV2	.	.	TRBJ2-1	CALRDTYNEQFF	TGTGCTCTCCGGGACACCTACAATGAGCAGTTCTTC
TRBV12-5	.	TRBD1	TRBJ1-5	CASGPTGRSNQPQHF	TGTGCTAGTGGCCCGACAGGGCGGAGCAATCAGCCCCAGCATTTT
TRBV7-9	.	.	TRBJ1-5	CASSLGRFSNQPQHF	TGTGCCAGCAGCTTGGGCAGATTTAGCAATCAGCCCCAGCATTTT